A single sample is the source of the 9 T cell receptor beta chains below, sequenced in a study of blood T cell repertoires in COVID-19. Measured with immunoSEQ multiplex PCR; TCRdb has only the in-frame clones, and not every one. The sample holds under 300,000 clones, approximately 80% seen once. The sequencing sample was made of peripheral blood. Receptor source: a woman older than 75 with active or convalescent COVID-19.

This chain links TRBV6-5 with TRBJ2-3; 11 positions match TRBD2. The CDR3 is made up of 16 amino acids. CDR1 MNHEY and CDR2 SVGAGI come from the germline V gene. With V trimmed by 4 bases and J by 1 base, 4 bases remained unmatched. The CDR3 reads CASSSTTSGGTDTQYF. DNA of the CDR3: TGTGCCAGCAGTTCTACGACTAGCGGGGGCACAGATACGCAGTATTTT.

The CDR3 here is CASSWTTGMPSDTEAFF. In DNA form, the CDR3 reads TGCGCCAGCAGCTGGACAACAGGAATGCCTAGCGACACTGAAGCTTTCTTT. The chain combines TRBV5-1 with TRBJ1-1; possibly TRBD1 for D (5 bases). With 3 bases removed from V and 3 bases from J, the gap between germline ends came to 21 bases. Per the germline V gene, CDR1 is SGHRS and CDR2 is YFSETQ. The CDR3 sequence is 17 residues long.

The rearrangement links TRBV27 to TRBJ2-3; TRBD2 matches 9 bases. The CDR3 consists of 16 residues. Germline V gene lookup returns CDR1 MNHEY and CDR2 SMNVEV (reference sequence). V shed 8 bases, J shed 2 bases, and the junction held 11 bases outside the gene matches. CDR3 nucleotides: TGTGCCAGCGGGCGGGGGGGCCTTGTTCACACAGATACGCAGTATTTT. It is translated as CASGRGGLVHTDTQYF.

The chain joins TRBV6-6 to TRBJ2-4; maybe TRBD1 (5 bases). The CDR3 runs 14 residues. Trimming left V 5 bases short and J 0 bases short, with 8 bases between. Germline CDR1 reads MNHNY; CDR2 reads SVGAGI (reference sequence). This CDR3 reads CASSQGVAKNIQYF. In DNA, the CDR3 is TGTGCCAGCAGTCAAGGGGTAGCCAAAAACATTCAGTACTTC.

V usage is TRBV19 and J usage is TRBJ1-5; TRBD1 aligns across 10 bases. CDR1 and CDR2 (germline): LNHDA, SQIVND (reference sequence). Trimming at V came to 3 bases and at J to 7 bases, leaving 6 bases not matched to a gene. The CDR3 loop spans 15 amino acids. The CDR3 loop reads CASSIAGTGVQPQHF. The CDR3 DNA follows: TGTGCCAGTAGTATCGCCGGGACAGGGGTCCAGCCCCAGCATTTT.

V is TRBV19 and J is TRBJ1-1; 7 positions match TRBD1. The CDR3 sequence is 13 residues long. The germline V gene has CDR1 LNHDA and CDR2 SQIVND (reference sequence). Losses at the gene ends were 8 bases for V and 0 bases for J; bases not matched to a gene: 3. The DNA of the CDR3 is TGTGCCAGTGAGGGGGCCATGAACACTGAAGCTTTCTTT. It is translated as CASEGAMNTEAFF.

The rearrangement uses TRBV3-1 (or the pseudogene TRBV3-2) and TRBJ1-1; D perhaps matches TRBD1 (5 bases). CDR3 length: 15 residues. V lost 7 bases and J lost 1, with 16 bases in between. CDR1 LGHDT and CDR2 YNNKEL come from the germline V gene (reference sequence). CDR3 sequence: CASMGGYSKNTEAFF. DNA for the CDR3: TGTGCCAGCATGGGGGGGTACAGCAAGAACACTGAAGCTTTCTTT.

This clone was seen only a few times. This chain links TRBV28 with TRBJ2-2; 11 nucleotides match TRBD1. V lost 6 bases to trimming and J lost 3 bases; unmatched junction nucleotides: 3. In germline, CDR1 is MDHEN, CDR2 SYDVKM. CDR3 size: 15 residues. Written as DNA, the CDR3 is TGTGCCAGCAGGGAGGGACAGGGGGACACCGGGGAGCTGTTTTTT. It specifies CASREGQGDTGELFF.

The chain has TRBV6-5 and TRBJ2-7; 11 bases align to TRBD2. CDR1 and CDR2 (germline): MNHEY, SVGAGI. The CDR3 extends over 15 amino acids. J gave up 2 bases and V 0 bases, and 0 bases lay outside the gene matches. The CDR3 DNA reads TGTGCCAGCAGTTACTCGGGACTAGCGGCCTACGAGCAGTACTTC. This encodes CASSYSGLAAYEQYF.